This TCR beta chain was retrieved from a study of identical twins. Study results and caveats: Modelling underestimated the level of out-of-frame TCR alpha sharing observed in monozygotic twins.

The CDR3 totals 14 residues. Per the germline V gene, CDR1 is MNHNS and CDR2 is SASEGT. J lost 8 bases, V lost 8 bases, and 9 bases had no gene match. TCRdb reanalysed the 5' RACE reads using MiXCR and keeps one entry per CDR3 protein. The table lists 550,000 to 700,000 distinct CDR3 sequences, 21% of them singletons. This clonotype was found a few times. Its antigen remains unidentified. These data were also reused for a study on T cells expressing NK-cell markers. As reported in that work: NKG2C+ dominant clonotype frequencies in 5 or 6 donors were roughly 1.0-7.0% of CD8+ T cells.

Sequencing used PBMCs. The TCR was taken from a woman under 30 in good health. The chain joins TRBV6-1 to TRBJ1-4; TRBD1 agrees at 9 bases. The CDR3 reads CASGPGQGLEKLFF. CDR3 coding DNA: TGTGCCAGCGGCCCGGGACAGGGTTTAGAAAAACTGTTTTTT.